These 9 T cell receptor beta chains share one sample of origin, sequenced in a study of T cell clonotyping in hematopoietic cell transplantation. Only in-frame clones appear in the TCRdb table, and some are missing; sequencing was by immunoSEQ multiplex PCR. The sample contains about 70,000 clones, around 94% of which appear only once. What was sequenced was peripheral blood mononuclear cells. These receptors all come from a man aged 45-65 years in good health. Some clones in this sample may be carry-over from other donors' samples.

The V call is TRBV4-2, the J call TRBJ2-1; 11 bases are shared with TRBD2. Germline V gene sequence: CDR1 LGHNA, CDR2 YNFKEQ. The J segment lost 7 bases and the V segment lost 1 base, leaving 6 bases of the junction unmatched. The CDR3 covers 16 residues. CDR3 coding DNA: TGTGCCAGCAGCCAAGCCGGGACTAGCGGTTTAAATGAGCAGTTCTTC. Its translation: CASSQAGTSGLNEQFF.

The chain couples TRBV5-8 to TRBJ2-1; D ambiguous. The CDR3 length is 15 residues. V was clipped by 0 bases and J by 5 bases, with 12 bases between them. The germline CDR1 and CDR2 sequences are SGHTS and YDEGEE. In DNA form, the CDR3 reads TGTGCCAGCAGCTTGGCCGGGTCACTTAACAATGAGCAGTTCTTC. Translated: CASSLAGSLNNEQFF.

This rearrangement joins TRBV29-1 to TRBJ1-1; 7 nucleotides agree with TRBD1. The CDR3 contains 12 residues. Unmatched junction bases numbered 7, after V lost 7 bases and J lost 5 bases. Germline lookup yields CDR1 SQVTM and CDR2 ANQGSEA. CDR3 sequence reads: CSGGTALTEAFF. Written as DNA, the CDR3 is TGCAGCGGGGGGACAGCCCTGACTGAAGCTTTCTTT.

The sample holds one count of this clone. The V and J genes are TRBV6-6 and TRBJ2-5; no firm D call. Trimming pared 0 bases from V and 1 base from J, leaving 6 bases between. The germline CDR1 and CDR2 sequences are MNHNY and SVGAGI (reference sequence). The CDR3 has 14 residues. CDR3 DNA sequence: TGTGCCAGCAGTTACTCGTCGAGCCAAGAGACCCAGTACTTC. Translated: CASSYSSSQETQYF.

This chain links TRBV10-3 with TRBJ2-1; D possibly uses TRBD1 or TRBD2 (5 bases each). This CDR3 has 14 residues. Germline lookup yields CDR1 ENHRY and CDR2 SYGVKD. The V end lost 6 bases, the J end lost 1 base, and 10 bases lay between the germline ends. CDR3 loop: CAIRGTDSYNEQFF. CDR3 nucleotides: TGTGCCATCAGGGGGACGGATTCCTACAATGAGCAGTTCTTC.

This chain uses TRBV6-5 with TRBJ2-7; D ambiguous. This CDR3 is 13 amino acids long. V lost 7 bases to trimming and J lost 0 bases, with 10 bases between them. Germline V lookup: CDR1 MNHEY, CDR2 SVGAGI. The CDR3 reads CASTDGYSYEQYF. The DNA of the CDR3 is TGTGCCAGCACTGATGGTTACTCCTACGAGCAGTACTTC.

This clone has just one count. The chain links TRBV30 to TRBJ2-4, with D possibly matching TRBD1 (6 bases). V gave up 3 bases and J gave up 8 bases, with 11 bases separating them. In germline, CDR1 is GTSNPN, CDR2 SVGIG (reference sequence). The CDR3 length is 12 residues. CDR3 DNA sequence: TGTGCCTGGAGCCCTCAGGGGTACATTCAGTACTTC. This sequence encodes CAWSPQGYIQYF.

V gene TRBV28 combines with J gene TRBJ1-1; weak D call: TRBD1 (6 bases). Trimming pared 4 bases from V and 6 bases from J, leaving 15 bases between. CDR1 and CDR2 (germline): MDHEN, SYDVKM. CDR3 size: 14 residues. CDR3 nucleotide sequence: TGTGCCAGCAGTTCTCAGGGGTACGTCGCTGAAGCTTTCTTT. The encoded protein is CASSSQGYVAEAFF.

The V and J genes are TRBV5-6 and TRBJ1-1; no firm D call. The CDR3 is 13 amino acids. Per the germline V gene, CDR1 is SGHDT and CDR2 is YYEEEE. V shed 3 bases and J shed 1 base, with 7 bases lying between them. CDR3 sequence reads: CASSWVRNTEAFF. CDR3 sequence (DNA): TGTGCCAGCAGCTGGGTCAGGAACACTGAAGCTTTCTTT. Full variable domain (rest looked up from reference TRBV5-6 and TRBJ1-1): DAGVTQSPTHLIKTRGQQVTLRCSPKSGHDTVSWYQQALGQGPQFIFQYYEEEERQRGNFPDRFSGHQFPNYSSELNVNALLLGDSALYLCASSWVRNTEAFFGQGTRLTVV.